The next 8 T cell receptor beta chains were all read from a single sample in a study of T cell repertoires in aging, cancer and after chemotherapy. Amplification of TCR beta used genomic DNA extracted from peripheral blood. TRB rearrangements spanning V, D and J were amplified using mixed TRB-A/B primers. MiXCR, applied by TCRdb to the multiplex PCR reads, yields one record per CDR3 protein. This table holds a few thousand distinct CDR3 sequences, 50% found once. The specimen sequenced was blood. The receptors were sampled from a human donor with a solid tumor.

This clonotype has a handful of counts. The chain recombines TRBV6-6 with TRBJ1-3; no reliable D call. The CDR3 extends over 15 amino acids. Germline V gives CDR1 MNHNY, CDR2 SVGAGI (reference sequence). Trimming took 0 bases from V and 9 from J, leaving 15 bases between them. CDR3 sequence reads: CASSYSITGEGTIYF. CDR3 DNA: TGTGCCAGCAGTTACTCGATTACGGGAGAGGGCACCATATATTTT.

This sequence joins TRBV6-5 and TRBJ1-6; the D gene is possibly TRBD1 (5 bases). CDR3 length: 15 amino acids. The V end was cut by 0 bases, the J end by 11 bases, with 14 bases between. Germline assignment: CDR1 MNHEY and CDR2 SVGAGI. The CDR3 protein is CASSYSPGTETPLHF. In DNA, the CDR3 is TGTGCCAGCAGTTACTCGCCAGGGACGGAGACACCCCTCCACTTT.

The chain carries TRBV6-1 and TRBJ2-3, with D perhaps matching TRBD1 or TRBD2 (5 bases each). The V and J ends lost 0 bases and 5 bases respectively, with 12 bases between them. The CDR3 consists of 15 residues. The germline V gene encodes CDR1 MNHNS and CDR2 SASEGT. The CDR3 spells CASSEAPRGRDTQYF. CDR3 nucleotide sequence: TGTGCCAGCAGTGAAGCCCCTCGGGGCCGAGATACGCAGTATTTT.

CDR3 residues: CASGPSTRGSETQYF. In DNA, the CDR3 is TGCGCCAGCGGTCCCTCGACGCGGGGGAGTGAGACCCAGTACTTC. This rearrangement joins TRBV4-1 to TRBJ2-5; 7 bases are shared with TRBD2. The V segment lost 8 bases and the J segment 5 bases; nucleotides outside the gene matches: 14. CDR1 MGHRA and CDR2 YSYEKL come from the germline V gene. The CDR3 covers 15 residues.

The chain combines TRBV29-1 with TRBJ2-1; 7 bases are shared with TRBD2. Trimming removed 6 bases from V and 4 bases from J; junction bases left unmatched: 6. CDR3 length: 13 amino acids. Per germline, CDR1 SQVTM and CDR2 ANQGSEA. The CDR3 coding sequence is TGCAGCGTGGGAGGGCCTTCGTACAATGAGCAGTTCTTC. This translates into CSVGGPSYNEQFF.

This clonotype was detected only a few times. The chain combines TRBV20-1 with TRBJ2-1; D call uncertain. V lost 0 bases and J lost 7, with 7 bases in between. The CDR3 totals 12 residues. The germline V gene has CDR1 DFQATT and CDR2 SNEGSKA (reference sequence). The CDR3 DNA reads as TGCAGTGCTAGAGACCGCCGGAATGAGCAGTTCTTC. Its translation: CSARDRRNEQFF.

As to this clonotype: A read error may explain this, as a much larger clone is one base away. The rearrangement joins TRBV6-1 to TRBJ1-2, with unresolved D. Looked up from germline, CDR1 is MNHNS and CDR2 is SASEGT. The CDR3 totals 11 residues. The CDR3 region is CASRVGYGYSF. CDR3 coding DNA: TGTGCCAGCAGGGTGGGGTATGGCTACTCCTTC.

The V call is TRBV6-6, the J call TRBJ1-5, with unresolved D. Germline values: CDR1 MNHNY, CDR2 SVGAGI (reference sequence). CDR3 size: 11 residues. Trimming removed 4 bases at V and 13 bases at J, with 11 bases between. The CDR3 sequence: CASSSGETQHF. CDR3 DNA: TGTGCCAGCAGTTCTGGGGAAACACAGCATTTT.